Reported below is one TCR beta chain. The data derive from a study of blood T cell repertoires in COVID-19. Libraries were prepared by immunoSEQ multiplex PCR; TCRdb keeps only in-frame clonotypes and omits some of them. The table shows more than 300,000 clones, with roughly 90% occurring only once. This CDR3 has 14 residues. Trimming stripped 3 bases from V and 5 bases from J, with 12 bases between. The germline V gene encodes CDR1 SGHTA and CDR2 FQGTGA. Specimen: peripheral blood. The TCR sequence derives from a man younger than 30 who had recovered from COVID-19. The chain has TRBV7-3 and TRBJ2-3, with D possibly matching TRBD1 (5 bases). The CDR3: CASSLGRTGDTQYF. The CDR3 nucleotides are TGTGCCAGCAGCTTGGGGCGAACCGGAGATACGCAGTATTTT.